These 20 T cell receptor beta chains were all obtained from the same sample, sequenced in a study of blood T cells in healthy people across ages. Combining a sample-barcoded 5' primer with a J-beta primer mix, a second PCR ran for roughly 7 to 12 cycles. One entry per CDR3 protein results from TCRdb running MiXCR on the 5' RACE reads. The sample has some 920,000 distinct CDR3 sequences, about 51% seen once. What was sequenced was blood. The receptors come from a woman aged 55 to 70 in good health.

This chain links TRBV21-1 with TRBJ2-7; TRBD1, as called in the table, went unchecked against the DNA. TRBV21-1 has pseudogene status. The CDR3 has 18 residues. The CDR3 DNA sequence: TGTGCCAGCAGCAAACGACAGGGGGGGCTGACCCTCTCCTACGAGCAGTACTTC. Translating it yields CASSKRQGGLTLSYEQYF.

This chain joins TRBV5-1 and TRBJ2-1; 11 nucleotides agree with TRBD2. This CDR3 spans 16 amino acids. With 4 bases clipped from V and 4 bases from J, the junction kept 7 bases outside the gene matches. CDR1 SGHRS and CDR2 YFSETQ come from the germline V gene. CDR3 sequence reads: CASSPRRTSGYNEQFF. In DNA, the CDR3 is TGCGCCAGCAGCCCGAGGAGGACTAGCGGGTACAATGAGCAGTTCTTC.

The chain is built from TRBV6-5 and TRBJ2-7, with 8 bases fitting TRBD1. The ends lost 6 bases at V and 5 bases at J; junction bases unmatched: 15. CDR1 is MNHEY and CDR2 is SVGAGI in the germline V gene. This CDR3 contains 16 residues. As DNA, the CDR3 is TGTGCCAGCAGCTACAGCAGGACAGGGTTTGAGGACGAGCAGTACTTC. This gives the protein CASSYSRTGFEDEQYF.

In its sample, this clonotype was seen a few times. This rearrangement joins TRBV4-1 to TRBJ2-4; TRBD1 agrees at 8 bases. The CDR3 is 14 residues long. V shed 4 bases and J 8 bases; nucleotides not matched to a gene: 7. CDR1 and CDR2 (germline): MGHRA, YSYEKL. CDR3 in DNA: TGCGCCAGCAGCCCTATGGACAGGGTACACATTCAGTACTTC. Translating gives CASSPMDRVHIQYF.

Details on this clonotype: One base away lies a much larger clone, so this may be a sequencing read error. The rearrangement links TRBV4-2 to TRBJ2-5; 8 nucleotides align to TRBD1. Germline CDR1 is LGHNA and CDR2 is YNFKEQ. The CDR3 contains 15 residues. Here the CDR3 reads CASSQRGQEQEAQYF. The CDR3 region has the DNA TGTGCCAGCAGCCAGAGGGGACAGGAGCAAGAGGCCCAGTACTTC.

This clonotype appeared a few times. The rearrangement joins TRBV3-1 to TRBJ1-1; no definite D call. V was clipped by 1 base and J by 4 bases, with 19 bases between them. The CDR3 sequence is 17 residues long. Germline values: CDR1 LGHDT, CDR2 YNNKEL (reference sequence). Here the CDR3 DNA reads TGTGCCAGCAGCCAAGTTCGCGGGATAGGAGTGATCACTGAAGCTTTCTTT. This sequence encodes CASSQVRGIGVITEAFF.

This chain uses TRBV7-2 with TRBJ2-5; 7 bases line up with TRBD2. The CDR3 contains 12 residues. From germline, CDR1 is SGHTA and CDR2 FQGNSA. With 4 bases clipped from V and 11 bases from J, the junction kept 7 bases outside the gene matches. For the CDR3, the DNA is TGTGCCAGCAGCTCCGGGACTAAAGAGCAGTACTTC. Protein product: CASSSGTKEQYF.

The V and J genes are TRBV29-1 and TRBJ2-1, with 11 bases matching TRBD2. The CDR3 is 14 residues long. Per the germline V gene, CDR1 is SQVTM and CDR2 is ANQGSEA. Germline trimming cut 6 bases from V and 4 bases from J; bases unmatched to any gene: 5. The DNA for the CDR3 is TGCAGCGTCTTACTAGCGGGGGTTTACAATGAGCAGTTCTTC. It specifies CSVLLAGVYNEQFF.

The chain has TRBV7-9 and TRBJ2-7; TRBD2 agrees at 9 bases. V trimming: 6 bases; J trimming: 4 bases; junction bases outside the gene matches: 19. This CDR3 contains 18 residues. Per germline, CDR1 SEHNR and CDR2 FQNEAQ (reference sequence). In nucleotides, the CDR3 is TGTGCCAGCAGTACCGGTAGCGGGAGTGGGGGACGCGGGTACGAGCAGTACTTC. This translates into CASSTGSGSGGRGYEQYF.

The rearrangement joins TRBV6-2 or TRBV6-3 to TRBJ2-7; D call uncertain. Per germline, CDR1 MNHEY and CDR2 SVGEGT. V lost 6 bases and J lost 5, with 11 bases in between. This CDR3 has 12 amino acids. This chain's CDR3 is CASSPLKDEQYF. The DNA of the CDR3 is TGTGCCAGCAGCCCCCTTAAGGACGAGCAGTACTTC.

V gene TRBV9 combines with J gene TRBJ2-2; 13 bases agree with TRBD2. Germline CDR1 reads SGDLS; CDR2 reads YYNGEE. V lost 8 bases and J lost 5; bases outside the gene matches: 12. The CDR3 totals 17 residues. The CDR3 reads CARSPGLAGELTGELFF. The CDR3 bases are TGTGCCAGGAGCCCCGGACTAGCGGGAGAACTAACCGGGGAGCTGTTTTTT.

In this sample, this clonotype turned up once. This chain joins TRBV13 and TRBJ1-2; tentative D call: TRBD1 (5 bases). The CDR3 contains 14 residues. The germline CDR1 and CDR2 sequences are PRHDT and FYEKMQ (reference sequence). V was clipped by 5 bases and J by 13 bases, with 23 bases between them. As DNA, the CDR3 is TGTGCCAGCAGCCCCCCCTCGGGCATGGGGACTGTCACCTTC. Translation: CASSPPSGMGTVTF.

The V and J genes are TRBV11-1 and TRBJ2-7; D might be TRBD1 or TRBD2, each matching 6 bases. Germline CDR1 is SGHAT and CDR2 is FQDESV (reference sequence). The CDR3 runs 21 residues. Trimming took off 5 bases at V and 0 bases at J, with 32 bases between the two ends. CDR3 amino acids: CASSPVEGGRSLSTNSYEQYF. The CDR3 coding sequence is TGTGCCAGCAGCCCCGTAGAAGGGGGGCGAAGTCTCAGCACCAACTCCTACGAGCAGTACTTC. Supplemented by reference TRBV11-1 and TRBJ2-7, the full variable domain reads EAEVAQSPRYKITEKSQAVAFWCDPISGHATLYWYRQILGQGPELLVQFQDESVVDDSQLPKDRFSAERLKGVDSTLKIQPAELGDSAMYLCASSPVEGGRSLSTNSYEQYFGPGTRLTVT.

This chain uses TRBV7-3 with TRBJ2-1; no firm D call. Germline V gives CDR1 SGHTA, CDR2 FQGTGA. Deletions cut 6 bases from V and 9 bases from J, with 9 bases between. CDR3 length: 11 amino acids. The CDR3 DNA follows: TGTGCCAGCAGTCCGAACGCTGAGCAGTTCTTC. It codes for CASSPNAEQFF.

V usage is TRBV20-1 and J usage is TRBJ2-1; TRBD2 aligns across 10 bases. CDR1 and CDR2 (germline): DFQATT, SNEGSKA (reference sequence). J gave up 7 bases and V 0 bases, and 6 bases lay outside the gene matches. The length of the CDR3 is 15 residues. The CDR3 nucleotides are TGCAGTGCTAGAGACGCGACTAGCGGGTTAAATGAGCAGTTCTTC. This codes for CSARDATSGLNEQFF.

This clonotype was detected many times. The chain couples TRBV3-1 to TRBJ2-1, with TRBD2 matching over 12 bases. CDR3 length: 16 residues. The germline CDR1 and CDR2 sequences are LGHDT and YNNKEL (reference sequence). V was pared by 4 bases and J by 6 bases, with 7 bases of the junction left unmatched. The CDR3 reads CASSLHRLAGANEQFF. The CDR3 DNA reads TGTGCCAGCAGCCTGCACAGACTAGCGGGAGCCAATGAGCAGTTCTTC.

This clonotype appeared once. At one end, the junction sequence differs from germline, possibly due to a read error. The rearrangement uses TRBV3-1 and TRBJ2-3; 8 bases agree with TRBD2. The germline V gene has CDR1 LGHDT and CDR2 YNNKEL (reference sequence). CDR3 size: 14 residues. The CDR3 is CASSRGLVTDAQYF. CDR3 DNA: TGTGCCAGCAGTCGGGGACTAGTAACAGATGCGCAGTATTTT.

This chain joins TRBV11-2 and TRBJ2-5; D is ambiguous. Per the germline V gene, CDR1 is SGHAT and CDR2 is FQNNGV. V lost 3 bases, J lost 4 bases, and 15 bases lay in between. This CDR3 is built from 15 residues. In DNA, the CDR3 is TGTGCCAGCAGCTTCGGAACGGTTCGTGGAGAGACCCAGTACTTC. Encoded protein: CASSFGTVRGETQYF.

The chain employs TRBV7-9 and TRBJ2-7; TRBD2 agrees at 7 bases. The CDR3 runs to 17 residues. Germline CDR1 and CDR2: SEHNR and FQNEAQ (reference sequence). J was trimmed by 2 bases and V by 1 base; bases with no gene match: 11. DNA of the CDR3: TGTGCCAGCAGCTTAGATAGGAGGACTAGTGGTCCCTACGAGCAGTACTTC. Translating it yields CASSLDRRTSGPYEQYF. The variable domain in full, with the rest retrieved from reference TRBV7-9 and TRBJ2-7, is DTGVSQNPRHKITKRGQNVTFRCDPISEHNRLYWYRQTLGQGPEFLTYFQNEAQLEKSRLLSDRFSAERPKGSFSTLEIQRTEQGDSAMYLCASSLDRRTSGPYEQYFGPGTRLTVT.

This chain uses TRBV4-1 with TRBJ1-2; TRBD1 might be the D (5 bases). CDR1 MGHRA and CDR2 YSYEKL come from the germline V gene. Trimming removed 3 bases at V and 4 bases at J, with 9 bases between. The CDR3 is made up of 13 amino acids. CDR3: CASSQRDGYGYTF. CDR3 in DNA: TGCGCCAGCAGCCAGAGGGACGGCTATGGCTACACCTTC.